This T cell receptor (beta chain) is drawn from a study of blood T cell repertoires in COVID-19. V lost 3 bases and J lost 2, with 11 bases in between. In germline, CDR1 is SNHLY, CDR2 FYNNEI. The CDR3 spans 15 residues. The protocol was immunoSEQ multiplex PCR, while the TCRdb copy is restricted to in-frame clones and leaves out a portion. The sample records hundreds of thousands of clones, approximately 90% being singletons. The source of this sequence is a woman in her 30s with acute or convalescent COVID-19. V gene TRBV2 combines with J gene TRBJ2-1; possible D gene TRBD2, 7 bases. Sequencing used peripheral blood. For the CDR3, the DNA is TGTGCCAGCAGTGAGCTGCGGGGGCCCTACAATGAGCAGTTCTTC. This translates into CASSELRGPYNEQFF.